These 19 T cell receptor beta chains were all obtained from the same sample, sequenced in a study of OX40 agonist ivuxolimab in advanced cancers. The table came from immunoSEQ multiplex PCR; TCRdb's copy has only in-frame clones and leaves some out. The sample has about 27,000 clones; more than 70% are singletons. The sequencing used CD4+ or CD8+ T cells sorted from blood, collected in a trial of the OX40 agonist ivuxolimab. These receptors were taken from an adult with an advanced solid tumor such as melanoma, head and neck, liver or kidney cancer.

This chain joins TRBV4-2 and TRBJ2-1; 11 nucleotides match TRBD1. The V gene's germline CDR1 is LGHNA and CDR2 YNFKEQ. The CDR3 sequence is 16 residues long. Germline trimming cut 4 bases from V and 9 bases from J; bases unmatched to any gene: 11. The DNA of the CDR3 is TGTGCCAGCAGCCCGGAAAGTGGACAGGGGGCTATTGAGCAGTTCTTC. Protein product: CASSPESGQGAIEQFF.

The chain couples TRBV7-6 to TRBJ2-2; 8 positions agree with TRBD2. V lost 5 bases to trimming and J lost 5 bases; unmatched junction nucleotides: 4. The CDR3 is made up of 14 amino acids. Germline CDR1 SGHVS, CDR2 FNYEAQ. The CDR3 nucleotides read TGTGCCAGCAGCCGGGGGGGCAGAACCGGGGAGCTGTTTTTT. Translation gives CASSRGGRTGELFF.

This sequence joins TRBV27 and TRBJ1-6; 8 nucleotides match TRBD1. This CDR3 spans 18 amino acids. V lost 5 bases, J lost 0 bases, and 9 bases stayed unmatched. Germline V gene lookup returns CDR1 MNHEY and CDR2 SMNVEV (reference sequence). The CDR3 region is CASSPGTGLSSYNSPLHF. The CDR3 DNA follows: TGTGCCAGCAGTCCAGGGACAGGATTGAGCTCCTATAATTCACCCCTCCACTTT.

CDR3: CASTRGNEKLFF. In nucleotides, the CDR3 is TGTGCCAGTACCAGGGGTAATGAAAAACTGTTTTTT. The V gene is TRBV19, the J gene TRBJ1-4, with D tentatively TRBD1 (6 bases). This CDR3 has 12 amino acids. Trimming left V 7 bases short and J 4 bases short, with 7 bases between. Germline V gene data show CDR1 as LNHDA and CDR2 as SQIVND (reference sequence).

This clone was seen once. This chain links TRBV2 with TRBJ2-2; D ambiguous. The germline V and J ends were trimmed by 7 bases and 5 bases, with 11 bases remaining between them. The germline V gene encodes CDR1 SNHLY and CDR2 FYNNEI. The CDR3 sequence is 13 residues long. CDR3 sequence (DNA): TGTGCCAGCACTCCCGGTGGGACCGGGGAGCTGTTTTTT. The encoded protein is CASTPGGTGELFF.

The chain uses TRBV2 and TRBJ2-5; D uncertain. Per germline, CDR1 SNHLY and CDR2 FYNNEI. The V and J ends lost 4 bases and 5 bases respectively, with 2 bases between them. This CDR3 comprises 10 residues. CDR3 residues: CASSVETQYF. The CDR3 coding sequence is TGTGCCAGCAGTGTTGAGACCCAGTACTTC.

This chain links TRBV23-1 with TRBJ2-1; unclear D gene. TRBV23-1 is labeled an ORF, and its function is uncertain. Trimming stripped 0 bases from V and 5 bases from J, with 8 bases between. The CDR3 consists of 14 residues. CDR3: CASSQSYFNNEQFF. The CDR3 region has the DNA TGCGCCAGCAGTCAATCTTACTTCAACAATGAGCAGTTCTTC.

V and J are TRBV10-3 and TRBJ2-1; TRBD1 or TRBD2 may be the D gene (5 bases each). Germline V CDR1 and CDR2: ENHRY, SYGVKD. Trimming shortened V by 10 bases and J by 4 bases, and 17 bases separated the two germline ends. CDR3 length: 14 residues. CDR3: CATRGALQYNEQFF. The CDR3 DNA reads TGTGCCACCAGAGGGGCACTTCAATACAATGAGCAGTTCTTC.

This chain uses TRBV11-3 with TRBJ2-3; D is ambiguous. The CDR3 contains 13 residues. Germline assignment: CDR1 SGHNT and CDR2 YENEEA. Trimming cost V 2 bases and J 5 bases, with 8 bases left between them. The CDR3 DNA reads TGTGCCAGCAGCTTATCGGTGGGAGATACGCAGTATTTT. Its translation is CASSLSVGDTQYF.

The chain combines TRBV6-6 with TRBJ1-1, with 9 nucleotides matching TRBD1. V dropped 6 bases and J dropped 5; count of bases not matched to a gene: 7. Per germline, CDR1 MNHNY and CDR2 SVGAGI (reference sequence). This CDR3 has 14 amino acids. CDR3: CASSQQGARTEAFF. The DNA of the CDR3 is TGTGCCAGCAGCCAACAGGGGGCGAGGACTGAAGCTTTCTTT.

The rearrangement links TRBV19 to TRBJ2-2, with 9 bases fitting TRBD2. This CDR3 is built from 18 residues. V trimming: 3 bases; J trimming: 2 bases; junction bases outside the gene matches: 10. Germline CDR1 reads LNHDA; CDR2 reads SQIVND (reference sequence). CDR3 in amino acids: CASSIEGRAGGNTGELFF. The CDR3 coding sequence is TGTGCCAGTAGTATCGAGGGGCGAGCGGGGGGAAACACCGGGGAGCTGTTTTTT.

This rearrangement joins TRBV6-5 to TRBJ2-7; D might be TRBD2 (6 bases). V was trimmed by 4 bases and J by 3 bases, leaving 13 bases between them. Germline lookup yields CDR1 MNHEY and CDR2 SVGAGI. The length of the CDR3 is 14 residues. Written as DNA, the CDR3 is TGTGCCAGCAGTTTGCGGGGTTTGATCTACGAGCAGTACTTC. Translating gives CASSLRGLIYEQYF.

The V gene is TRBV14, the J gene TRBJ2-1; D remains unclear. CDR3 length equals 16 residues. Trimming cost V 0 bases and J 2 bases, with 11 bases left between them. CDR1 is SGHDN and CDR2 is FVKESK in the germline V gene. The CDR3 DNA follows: TGTGCCAGCAGCCAAGAAGTATGGACCGCCTACAATGAGCAGTTCTTC. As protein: CASSQEVWTAYNEQFF.

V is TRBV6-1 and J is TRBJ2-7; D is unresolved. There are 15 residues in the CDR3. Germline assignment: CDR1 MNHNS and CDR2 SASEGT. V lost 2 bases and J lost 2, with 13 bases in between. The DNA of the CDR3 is TGTGCCAGCAGTGAATCGGACCCTTGGCCCTACGAGCAGTACTTC. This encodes CASSESDPWPYEQYF.

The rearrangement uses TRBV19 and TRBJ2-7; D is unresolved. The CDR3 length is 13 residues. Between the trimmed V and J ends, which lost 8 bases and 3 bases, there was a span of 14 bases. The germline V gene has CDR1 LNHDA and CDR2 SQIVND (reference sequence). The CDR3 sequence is CASASDGYYEQYF. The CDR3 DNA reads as TGTGCCAGTGCTTCGGACGGTTACTACGAGCAGTACTTC.

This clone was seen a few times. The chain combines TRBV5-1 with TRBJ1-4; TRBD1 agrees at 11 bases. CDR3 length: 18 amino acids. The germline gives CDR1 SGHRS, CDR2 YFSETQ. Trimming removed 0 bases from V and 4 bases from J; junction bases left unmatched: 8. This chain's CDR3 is CASSLASGTGGLNEKLFF. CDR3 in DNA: TGCGCCAGCAGCTTGGCTTCCGGGACAGGGGGGCTTAATGAAAAACTGTTTTTT.

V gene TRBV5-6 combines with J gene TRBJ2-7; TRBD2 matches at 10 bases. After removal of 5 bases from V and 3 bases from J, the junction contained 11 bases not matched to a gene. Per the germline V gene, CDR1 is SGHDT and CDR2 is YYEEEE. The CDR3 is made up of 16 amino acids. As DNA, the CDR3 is TGTGCCAGCAGTTACTTAGGGACTAGCGAATACTACGAGCAGTACTTC. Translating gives CASSYLGTSEYYEQYF.

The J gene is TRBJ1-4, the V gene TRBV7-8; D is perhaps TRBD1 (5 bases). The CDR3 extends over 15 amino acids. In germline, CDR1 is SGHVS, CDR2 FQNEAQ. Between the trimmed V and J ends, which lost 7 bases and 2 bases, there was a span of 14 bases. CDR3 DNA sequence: TGTGCCAGCACCCTTTGGGGGTCGACTAATGAAAAACTGTTTTTT. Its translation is CASTLWGSTNEKLFF.

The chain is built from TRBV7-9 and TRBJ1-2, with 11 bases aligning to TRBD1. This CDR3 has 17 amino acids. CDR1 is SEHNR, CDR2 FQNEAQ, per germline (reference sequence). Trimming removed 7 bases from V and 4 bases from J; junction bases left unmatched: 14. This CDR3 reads CASTLGPGQGVFYGYTF. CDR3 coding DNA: TGTGCCAGCACCCTAGGACCGGGACAGGGGGTCTTCTATGGCTACACCTTC.